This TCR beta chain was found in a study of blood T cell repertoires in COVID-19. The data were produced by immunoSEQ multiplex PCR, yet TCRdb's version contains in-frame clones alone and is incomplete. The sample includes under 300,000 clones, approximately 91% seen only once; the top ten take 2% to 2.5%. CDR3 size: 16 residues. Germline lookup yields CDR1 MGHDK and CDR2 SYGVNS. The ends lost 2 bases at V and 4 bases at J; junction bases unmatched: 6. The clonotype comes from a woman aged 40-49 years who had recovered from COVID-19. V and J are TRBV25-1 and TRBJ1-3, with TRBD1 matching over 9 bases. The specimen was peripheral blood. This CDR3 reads CASSEAGTGLGNTIYF. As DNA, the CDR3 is TGTGCCAGCAGTGAAGCCGGGACAGGGTTGGGAAACACCATATATTTT. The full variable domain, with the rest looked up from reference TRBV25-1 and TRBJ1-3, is EADIYQTPRYLVIGTGKKITLECSQTMGHDKMYWYQQDPGMELHLIHYSYGVNSTEKGDLSSESTVSRIRTEHFPLTLESARPSHTSQYLCASSEAGTGLGNTIYFGEGSWLTVV.